The present T cell receptor (beta chain) was sequenced within a study of T cell changes during pregnancy in multiple sclerosis. This CDR3 has 16 amino acids. Libraries were prepared by immunoSEQ multiplex PCR; TCRdb keeps only in-frame clonotypes and omits some of them. The data contain about 67,000 clones, 75% to 95% of them singletons. This TCR derives from a female donor with multiple sclerosis, enrolled in a pregnancy study. The chain is built from TRBV21-1 and TRBJ2-5; the DNA was not used to check the table's D call, TRBD2. TRBV21-1 is shown as a pseudogene. The source material was peripheral blood, sampled in the third trimester of pregnancy. This CDR3 is CASSGGTTGYQETQYF. In DNA form, the CDR3 reads TGTGCCAGCAGCGGTGGGACTACAGGGTACCAAGAGACCCAGTACTTC.